The 19 T cell receptor beta chains in this list originate from one sample, sequenced in a study of OX40 agonist ivuxolimab in advanced cancers. Receptor libraries were prepared by the immunoSEQ multiplex PCR assay. TCRdb holds this immuneACCESS table with in-frame rearrangements only. Some clones are missing; in checked studies, unresolved V genes explain under half, and the rest has no known cause. The sample yields under 85,000 clones; approximately 95% were counted once. Of the sample, just over 20% falls within the top ten clones. The sequences come from CD4+ or CD8+ T cells sorted from blood, collected in a trial of the OX40 agonist ivuxolimab. The receptors were sampled from an adult with an advanced solid tumor such as melanoma, head and neck, liver or kidney cancer.

This clone appeared a single time. V gene TRBV15 combines with J gene TRBJ1-1, with D maybe TRBD1 (5 bases). Germline-derived CDR1 and CDR2 are LNHNV and YYDKDF (reference sequence). The germline V and J ends were trimmed by 0 bases and 1 base, with 12 bases remaining between them. There are 16 residues in the CDR3. CDR3 bases: TGTGCCACCAGCAGAGATAGGGTCGGGGGGAACACTGAAGCTTTCTTT. Encoded protein: CATSRDRVGGNTEAFF.

The V gene is TRBV7-9, the J gene TRBJ2-1, with D unresolved. The CDR3 is 12 residues long. The germline V and J ends were trimmed by 3 bases and 8 bases, with 8 bases remaining between them. The germline V gene encodes CDR1 SEHNR and CDR2 FQNEAQ (reference sequence). CDR3 loop: CASSFGPYEQFF. CDR3 DNA sequence: TGTGCCAGCAGCTTTGGGCCCTATGAGCAGTTCTTC.

The chain is built from TRBV7-2 and TRBJ2-7, with D unresolved. In germline, CDR1 is SGHTA, CDR2 FQGNSA. V lost 6 bases and J 2 bases, leaving 8 bases between the germline ends. The CDR3 covers 12 residues. This chain's CDR3 is CASSNTTYEQYF. DNA of the CDR3: TGTGCCAGCAGTAATACCACCTACGAGCAGTACTTC.

This sequence joins TRBV21-1 and TRBJ2-5; TRBD1 was called by the table and not checked on the DNA. TRBV21-1 is described as a pseudogene. The CDR3 has 14 residues. CDR3: CASSKEAGGETQYF. The CDR3 region has the DNA TGTGCCAGCAGCAAAGAAGCAGGTGGAGAGACCCAGTACTTC.

The chain is built from TRBV28 and TRBJ2-7, with 7 positions matching TRBD1. The V gene end was trimmed by 6 bases and the J gene end by 0 bases; junction bases not matched to a gene: 14. There are 17 residues in the CDR3. Germline CDR1 is MDHEN and CDR2 is SYDVKM. The CDR3 region is CASRTVATGWDSYEQYF. In DNA, the CDR3 is TGTGCCAGCAGGACAGTAGCGACAGGGTGGGACTCCTACGAGCAGTACTTC.

V and J are TRBV7-8 and TRBJ1-1; 8 bases line up with TRBD1. This CDR3 contains 15 residues. V shed 5 bases, J shed 0 bases, and the junction held 5 bases outside the gene matches. Germline V gene data show CDR1 as SGHVS and CDR2 as FQNEAQ. CDR3: CASSGYRGLNTEAFF. CDR3 DNA sequence: TGTGCCAGCAGCGGTTACAGGGGGTTGAACACTGAAGCTTTCTTT.

The rearrangement links TRBV6-5 to TRBJ1-1, with D uncertain. V was pared by 5 bases and J by 1 base, with 11 bases between. The CDR3 consists of 14 residues. Per the germline V gene, CDR1 is MNHEY and CDR2 is SVGAGI. The CDR3 nucleotides read TGTGCCAGCAGTACCAGTGCGGGGAACACTGAAGCTTTCTTT. Protein sequence: CASSTSAGNTEAFF.

The chain carries TRBV2 and TRBJ2-7; TRBD2 agrees at 12 bases. The V gene end was trimmed by 6 bases and the J gene end by 6 bases; junction bases not matched to a gene: 9. This CDR3 has 15 residues. CDR1 SNHLY and CDR2 FYNNEI come from the germline V gene. The CDR3, as DNA: TGTGCCAGCAGCCTACTAGCGGGGGGTGGTCTCGAGCAGTACTTC. As protein: CASSLLAGGGLEQYF.

The CDR3 loop reads CASRESSWSSYEQYF. In DNA form, the CDR3 reads TGTGCCAGCAGGGAAAGTAGCTGGAGCTCCTACGAGCAGTACTTC. The chain couples TRBV6-1 to TRBJ2-7; no firm D call. The CDR3 runs 15 residues. Trimming left V 6 bases short and J 0 bases short, with 15 bases between. From germline, CDR1 is MNHNS and CDR2 SASEGT.

The chain has TRBV7-8 and TRBJ1-3; no reliable D call. V was shortened by 4 bases and J by 4 bases, with 17 bases between the two germline ends. The V gene's germline CDR1 is SGHVS and CDR2 FQNEAQ. CDR3 length equals 16 residues. Here the CDR3 DNA reads TGTGCCAGCAGCTCCACCTCGGGCGGCAGAGGAAACACCATATATTTT. It is translated as CASSSTSGGRGNTIYF. Full variable domain (rest looked up from reference TRBV7-8 and TRBJ1-3): GAGVSQSPRYKVAKRGQDVALRCDPISGHVSLFWYQQALGQGPEFLTYFQNEAQLDKSGLPSDRFFAERPEGSVSTLKIQRTQQEDSAVYLCASSSTSGGRGNTIYFGEGSWLTVV.

This clone was counted a single time. This rearrangement joins TRBV9 to TRBJ2-7, with TRBD2 matching over 8 bases. From germline, CDR1 is SGDLS and CDR2 YYNGEE. The CDR3 runs to 14 residues. V lost 4 bases to trimming and J lost 7 bases; unmatched junction nucleotides: 10. This chain's CDR3 is CASSPERGLREQYF. The CDR3 coding sequence is TGTGCCAGCAGCCCAGAGCGGGGGCTCCGGGAGCAGTACTTC.

The chain recombines TRBV11-2 with TRBJ1-2; D ambiguous. V was cut by 1 base and J by 4 bases, with 19 bases left in between. The CDR3 is 17 amino acids. Per germline, CDR1 SGHAT and CDR2 FQNNGV. The CDR3 region is CASSLAALSVSFYGYTF. The CDR3 DNA sequence: TGTGCCAGCAGCTTAGCGGCGTTATCCGTCAGCTTCTATGGCTACACCTTC.

This chain links TRBV4-2 with TRBJ2-3; D may be TRBD2 (7 bases). The V end was cut by 5 bases, the J end by 2 bases, with 20 bases between. Germline lookup yields CDR1 LGHNA and CDR2 YNFKEQ. The CDR3 runs to 17 residues. CDR3 protein: CASSTGTTLSFTDTQYF. The CDR3 DNA is TGTGCCAGCAGCACAGGGACTACCCTGTCCTTCACAGATACGCAGTATTTT.

V is TRBV4-1 and J is TRBJ2-7; tentatively, D is TRBD2 (6 bases). Trimming stripped 5 bases from V and 2 bases from J, with 22 bases between. From germline, CDR1 is MGHRA and CDR2 YSYEKL. This CDR3 is 17 amino acids long. CDR3 nucleotide sequence: TGCGCCAGCAGCGGCCCCGGAGGAGGGACCCAAACCTACGAGCAGTACTTC. This gives the protein CASSGPGGGTQTYEQYF.

V usage is TRBV4-3 and J usage is TRBJ1-1; a possible D gene is TRBD1 (5 bases). There are 18 residues in the CDR3. The germline CDR1 and CDR2 sequences are LGHNA and YSLEER. Trimming shortened V by 0 bases and J by 0 bases, and 17 bases separated the two germline ends. CDR3 region: CASSQDPGGPRMNTEAFF. CDR3 nucleotide sequence: TGCGCCAGCAGCCAAGATCCCGGGGGTCCCCGTATGAACACTGAAGCTTTCTTT.

The chain recombines TRBV13 with TRBJ2-1, with TRBD2 matching over 11 bases. CDR1 and CDR2 from the germline V gene are PRHDT and FYEKMQ (reference sequence). The CDR3 has 15 residues. Germline trimming cut 5 bases from V and 8 bases from J; bases unmatched to any gene: 8. As DNA, the CDR3 is TGTGCCAGCAGCACTTCTAGCGGGGGGCGGGATGAGCAGTTCTTC. Amino acids: CASSTSSGGRDEQFF.

The chain recombines TRBV7-9 with TRBJ2-7; D not resolved. Germline loops: CDR1 SEHNR, CDR2 FQNEAQ (reference sequence). The V end was cut by 5 bases, the J end by 9 bases, with 14 bases between. The CDR3 totals 12 residues. The CDR3 nucleotides read TGTGCCAGCAGCCCTAGTGCGGCTGTGCAGTACTTC. This gives the protein CASSPSAAVQYF.

This sequence joins TRBV7-6 and TRBJ2-7; TRBD2 matches at 9 bases. The J call is uncertain, as TRBJ2-5 better fits the DNA end. The germline CDR1 and CDR2 sequences are SGHVS and FNYEAQ. The CDR3 is made up of 15 amino acids. CDR3 nucleotides: TGTGCCAGCAGCTTAGAGGGACTAGCTGTGGAGACCCAGTACTTC. Translation: CASSLEGLAVETQYF.

The chain combines TRBV19 with TRBJ2-7, with TRBD1 as a possible D gene (6 bases). This CDR3 comprises 14 residues. The germline V gene encodes CDR1 LNHDA and CDR2 SQIVND (reference sequence). V lost 7 bases and J 0 bases, leaving 13 bases between the germline ends. In nucleotides, the CDR3 is TGTGCCAGTACCCCAGGGGTGGGCTCCTACGAGCAGTACTTC. It specifies CASTPGVGSYEQYF. The full variable domain, rest sourced from reference TRBV19 and TRBJ2-7, is DGGITQSPKYLFRKEGQNVTLSCEQNLNHDAMYWYRQDPGQGLRLIYYSQIVNDFQKGDIAEGYSVSREKKESFPLTVTSAQKNPTAFYLCASTPGVGSYEQYFGPGTRLTVT.